The sequence of this T cell receptor (beta chain) was determined in a study of blood T cell repertoires in COVID-19. Study information: Sites in the United States, Italy and Spain provided acute and convalescent COVID-19 samples. T cells, B-cell-depleted T cells, or PBMCs supplied cDNA or gDNA.

V dropped 5 bases and J dropped 0; count of bases not matched to a gene: 4. The CDR3 is 15 residues long. Germline values: CDR1 LGHDT, CDR2 YNNKEL (reference sequence). As processed by the authors: Amplification with reference gene primers provided the estimates of nucleated cell counts. This table comes from immunoSEQ multiplex PCR, and its TCRdb copy is limited to in-frame clones, with some not included. The V and J calls and clone size are taken from that table; D and trimming were inferred from the DNA. The profile shows a few hundred thousand clones, approximately 91% of them singletons. The receptor was isolated from a woman between 25 and 40 years old with acute or convalescent COVID-19. Source material: peripheral blood. V and J are TRBV3-1 (or the pseudogene TRBV3-2) and TRBJ2-5; 9 bases line up with TRBD1. This CDR3 is CASSYDRGYQETQYF. CDR3 in DNA: TGTGCCAGCAGCTACGACAGGGGGTACCAAGAGACCCAGTACTTC.